At least ten counts were recorded for the clone carrying this T cell receptor (beta chain). This entry is derived from a study of prognosis after radiotherapy for stage I lung cancer. With two-round multiplex PCR, TCR beta CDR3 sequences were amplified from genomic DNA. Amplification in first-round PCR relied on primers specific to each TRBV and TRBJ gene. TCRdb re-analysed the multiplex PCR reads in MiXCR, keeping a single row per CDR3 protein. The sample lists some 14,000 distinct CDR3 sequences, roughly 31% occurring once. The CDR3 length is 15 residues. Germline-derived CDR1 and CDR2 are DFQATT and SNEGSKA (reference sequence). V shed 3 bases and J 1 base; nucleotides not matched to a gene: 6.

Source: PBMCs, taken before or after stereotactic body radiation therapy (not recorded which). The chain carries TRBV20-1 and TRBJ2-1; 7 bases map to TRBD2. This sequence originates from a donor over 45 with non-small cell lung cancer. The CDR3 region is CSASLLARSYNEQFF. In nucleotides, the CDR3 is TGCAGTGCTAGCCTACTAGCGAGATCCTACAATGAGCAGTTCTTC.